This TCR beta chain was profiled in a study of T cells in Graves' hyperthyroidism and ophthalmopathy (dated by TCRdb to the late 2010s). Background for the entire study: Peripheral blood was sampled at the time of initial diagnosis, prior to any treatment. The roughly 100 discovery patients were randomly split 7:3 into training and test sets. The paper reports TCR Vbeta CDR3 sequencing of approximately 140 peripheral blood samples: around 45 ophthalmopathy, around 80 hyperthyroidism and 17 progressor patients. Whether ophthalmopathy could be predicted prospectively was tested in an independent validation cohort made up of fewer than 20 hyperthyroidism patients plus 17 patients who later progressed to ophthalmopathy. To identify distinguishing TCR V-J signatures, a discovery cohort of around 100 patients was used, comprising fewer than 45 with Graves' ophthalmopathy and around 57 with stable Graves' hyperthyroidism. Following sampling, methimazole starting at 30 mg daily was given to hyperthyroidism patients, and high-dose intravenous methylprednisolone was given to ophthalmopathy patients. In addition, the study compared T-cell repertoires in thyroid tissue and in blood from five to seven Graves' hyperthyroidism patients.

Results and caveats for the whole study, not just this receptor: In validation, the model predicted progression to ophthalmopathy with roughly 66% sensitivity and approximately 72% specificity, a median of approximately 6.7 months before onset. A model built on a 13 V-J signature distinguished ophthalmopathy from stable hyperthyroidism, reaching roughly 88% sensitivity and under 84% specificity in cross-validation and 80%/75% in testing. No statistical method was used to fix the sample size in advance, and group allocation was not hidden from the investigators. Blood samples also contained most of the expanded thyroid clonotypes (frequency above 0.001), which suggests that blood repertoires may reflect thyroid immune responses.

Per the germline V gene, MGHRA is the CDR1 and YSYEKL is the CDR2. The germline V and J ends show losses of 1 base and 2 bases respectively, and no gene match explains 1 base of the junction. There are 16 amino acids in the CDR3, from cysteine to phenylalanine inclusive. The entry retains the CDR3 DNA only, 48 bases that are in frame from base 1. Stable Graves' hyperthyroidism was defined as no progression to ophthalmopathy during 18 months of follow-up. Hyperthyroidism patients were newly diagnosed, had a disease duration of under 2 months, and were aged 18 to 65 years. Any patient with an uncontrolled infection, another autoimmune disease, pregnancy or lactation was excluded. Clinical symptoms, serum thyroxine and TRAb, thyroid ultrasound, and orbital computed tomography formed the basis for the diagnoses. PBMCs were isolated from approximately 10 ml of fresh peripheral blood by Ficoll-Paque density gradient centrifugation. Trizol reagent was used to extract total RNA, and RNA quality was then checked on an Agilent 2100 Bioanalyzer.

The TCR beta CDR3 regions were amplified from RNA transcripts. The TCR CDR3 was subjected to a first round of RT-PCR using the HTBI primer set and the Qiagen OneStep RT-PCR kit. Libraries were constructed in a second round of multiplex PCR, after which size selection and purification were performed. Sequencing of the libraries was done on an Illumina HiSeq2000 using paired-end 100 bp reads. Under the source paper's analysis protocol: SOAPnuke was used to process the raw data, throwing out any read that contained adapters or uncalled bases, had a mean Phred below 15, or lacked an exact constant-primer or identifier match. High-quality paired reads were merged with COPE v1.2.5, and unique nucleotide sequences were defined as clonotypes. Clonotypes were aligned to IMGT TRBV, TRBD and TRBJ reference segments using MiTCR v1.1. The analysis was restricted to V-J combinations with a frequency above 0.0001, which together covered just over 99% of the repertoires. The TCS score was defined as F50 (clonal expansion) divided by E x V (chaos), with BLOSUM62-based TCRdist calculated between CDR3 peptides within each V-J. Welch's t-statistics and random forest reduced roughly 500 V-J features to fewer than 15, which were used in a naive Bayes classifier (R e1071). TCRdb cleaned the public reads at Q25 with fastp, built clones with MiXCR and kept in-frame beta chains. Identical CDR3 protein sequences are pooled into one entry, listed with their most common genes and DNA. TCRdb, rather than the study authors, made the V and J calls. In this sample the table shows around 420,000 distinct CDR3 sequences, 15% to 19% of which occur a single time. Of the sample, approximately 8% is held by the ten largest clones.

This clonotype was found many times. The clone's antigen remains unknown. Base qualities are not recorded, but no much larger clone differs from it by a single base. Sequencing input: blood. The source of this sequence is a woman between 18 and 29 years old with Graves' hyperthyroidism. The chain joins TRBV4-1 to TRBJ1-4, and TRBD1 matches 10 of the central bases. The encoded CDR3 is CASSQGQGATNEKLFF. The nucleotide sequence is given as TGCGCCAGCAGCCAAGGACAGGGGGCGACTAATGAAAAACTGTTTTTT.